The TCR beta chain under discussion was sequenced for a study of blood T cell repertoires in COVID-19. The overall study: PBMCs, B-cell-depleted T cells, or T cells were the source of the cDNA or gDNA that made up the material.

Cohorts were assigned according to the clinical history that participants reported. The study counted Cohort 3 donors as recovered given two negative PCRs, clearance, or symptom resolution. The trim removed 7 bases at V and 2 bases at J, leaving 4 bases unmatched. Germline loops: CDR1 SQVTM, CDR2 ANQGSEA. This CDR3 contains 12 residues. As handled by the study authors: Using reference gene primer amplification, nucleated cell counts were estimated. The protocol was immunoSEQ multiplex PCR, while the TCRdb copy is restricted to in-frame clones and leaves out a portion. The V and J calls and the clone size are those of that table, but D and trimming were determined from the DNA. The table shows some 300,000 clones, with roughly 86% occurring only once.

The sequencing input was PBMCs or T cells enriched from blood (not recorded which). The chain employs TRBV29-1 and TRBJ2-5; 7 bases fit TRBD1. This TCR came from a young woman who had recovered from COVID-19. The CDR3 sequence is CSAEGQQETQYF. CDR3 nucleotide sequence: TGCAGCGCCGAGGGACAGCAAGAGACCCAGTACTTC.